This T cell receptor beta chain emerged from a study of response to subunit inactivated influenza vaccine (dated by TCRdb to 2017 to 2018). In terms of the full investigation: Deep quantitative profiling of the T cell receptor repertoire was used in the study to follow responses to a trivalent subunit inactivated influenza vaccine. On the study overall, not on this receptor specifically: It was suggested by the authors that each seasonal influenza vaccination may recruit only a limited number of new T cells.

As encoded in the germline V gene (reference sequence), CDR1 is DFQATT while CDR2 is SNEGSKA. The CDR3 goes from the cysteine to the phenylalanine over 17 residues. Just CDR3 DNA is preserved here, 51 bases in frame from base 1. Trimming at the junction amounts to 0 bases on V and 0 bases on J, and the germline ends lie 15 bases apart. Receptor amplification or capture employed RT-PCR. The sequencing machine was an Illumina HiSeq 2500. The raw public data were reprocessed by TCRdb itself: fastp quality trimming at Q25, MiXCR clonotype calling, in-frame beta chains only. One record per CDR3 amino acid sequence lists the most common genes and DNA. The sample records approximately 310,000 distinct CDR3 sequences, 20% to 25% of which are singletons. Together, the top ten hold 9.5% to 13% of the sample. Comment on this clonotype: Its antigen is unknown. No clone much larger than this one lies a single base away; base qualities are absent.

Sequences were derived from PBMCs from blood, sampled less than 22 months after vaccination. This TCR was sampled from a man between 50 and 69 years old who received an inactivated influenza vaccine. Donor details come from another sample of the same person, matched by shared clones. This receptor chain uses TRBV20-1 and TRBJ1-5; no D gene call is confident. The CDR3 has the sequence CSARDMPGAYSNQPQHF. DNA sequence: TGCAGTGCTAGAGATATGCCAGGAGCTTATAGCAATCAGCCCCAGCATTTT.